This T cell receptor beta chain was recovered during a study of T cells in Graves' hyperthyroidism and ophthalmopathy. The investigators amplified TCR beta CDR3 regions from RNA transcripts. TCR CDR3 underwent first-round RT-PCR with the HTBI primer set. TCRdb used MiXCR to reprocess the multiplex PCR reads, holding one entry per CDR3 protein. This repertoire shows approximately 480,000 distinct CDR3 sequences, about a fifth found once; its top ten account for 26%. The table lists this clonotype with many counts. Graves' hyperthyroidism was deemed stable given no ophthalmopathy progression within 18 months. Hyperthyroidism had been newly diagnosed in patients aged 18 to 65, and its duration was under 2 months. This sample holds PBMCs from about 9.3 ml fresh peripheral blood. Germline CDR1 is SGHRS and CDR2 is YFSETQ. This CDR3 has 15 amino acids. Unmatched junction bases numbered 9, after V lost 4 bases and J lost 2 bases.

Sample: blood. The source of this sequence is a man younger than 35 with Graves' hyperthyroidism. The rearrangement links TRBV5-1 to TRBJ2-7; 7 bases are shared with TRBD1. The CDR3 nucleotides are TGCGCCAGCAGCCGAGCTCCTCAGGGGGCCTACGAGCAGTACTTC. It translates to CASSRAPQGAYEQYF. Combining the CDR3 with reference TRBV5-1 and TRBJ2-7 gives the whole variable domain KAGVTQTPRYLIKTRGQQVTLSCSPISGHRSVSWYQQTPGQGLQFLFEYFSETQRNKGNFPGRFSGRQFSNSRSEMNVSTLELGDSALYLCASSRAPQGAYEQYFGPGTRLTVT.